This T cell receptor beta chain was documented in a study of blood T cell repertoires in COVID-19. Study-level information: The cDNA or gDNA used as material had been derived from T cells, B-cell-depleted T cells, or PBMCs.

The CDR3 covers 14 residues. CDR1 is SNHLY and CDR2 is FYNNEI in the germline V gene. V was shortened by 7 bases and J by 3 bases, with 15 bases between the two germline ends. As handled by the study authors: Reference gene primer amplification gave nucleated cell count estimates. Sequenced by immunoSEQ multiplex PCR; TCRdb stores in-frame clones only, minus some. The DNA gave D and trimming, while V, J and clone size come from that table. The data hold 200,000 to 250,000 clones, with more than 75% observed a single time. Specimen: PBMCs or T cells enriched from blood (not recorded which). The rearrangement joins TRBV2 to TRBJ1-1; TRBD1 is a possible D gene (6 bases). The sequence came from a man between 25 and 39 years old with acute COVID-19. CDR3 nucleotide sequence: TGTGCCAGCAAAAAACAGGGCGGCGACACTGAAGCTTTCTTT. It encodes CASKKQGGDTEAFF.